This TCR beta chain was captured by sequencing in a study of type 1 and type 2 diabetes patients. This clonotype was counted a few times. Its specificity is not known. Donors had no other autoimmune disease or infection in four weeks. PCR was run on genomic DNA. Amplification of the beta chain CDR3 used 30 forward and 13 reverse multiplex primers. TCRdb re-called the multiplex PCR reads through MiXCR, storing one row per CDR3 protein. The sample includes under 300,000 distinct CDR3 sequences, roughly 48% seen only once; the top ten take approximately 15%. Study-wide points: A median of one highly-expanded CD4+ clone, covering roughly 4% of reads, occurred in type 2 diabetes. With limited T2D and control samples, some T1D-only expanded clones may not be T1D-specific.

This CDR3 is built from 15 residues. Germline V gives CDR1 DFQATT, CDR2 SNEGSKA (reference sequence). The ends were cut back, 0 bases at V and 7 bases at J, with 17 bases in the middle. The V and J genes are TRBV20-1 and TRBJ2-3; a possible D gene is TRBD1 (5 bases). This receptor was obtained from a man aged 18 to 30 with type 2 diabetes. Sequencing was done on a sample of peripheral blood mononuclear cells (PBMCs). For the CDR3, the DNA is TGCAGTGCTAGAGATAGGGGTCACCACCAGAATACGCAGTATTTT. It is translated as CSARDRGHHQNTQYF.